This is a list of T cell receptor beta chains from one sample in a study of Ad26.COV2.S vaccination and SARS-CoV-2 variants. Measured with immunoSEQ multiplex PCR; TCRdb has only the in-frame clones, and not every one. The sample includes approximately 300,000 clones, about 86% of them seen just once. The sample in question was peripheral blood, obtained in a trial of Ad26.COV2.S vaccine versus placebo. The receptors originated from a person aged 18-60 years who received the Ad26.COV2.S COVID-19 vaccine or a placebo. CDR3s include the opening cysteine and the closing phenylalanine or tryptophan. Fields, in order: clone size, D gene, J gene, V gene, CDR3 DNA, CDR3 protein. The D gene is left open where the match is weak. Clone size is not always given. Where it is, it says once, few, many or a class for expanded clones.

few	TRBD2	TRBJ2-2	TRBV7-6	TGTGCCAGCAGCTCGAGACTAGCGGGGGGCGCGGACACCGGGGAGCTGTTTTTT	CASSSRLAGGADTGELFF
-	TRBD2	TRBJ2-5	TRBV18	TGTGCCAGCTCACAGGGACTAGCGGGGGGCCCCGGACAAGAGACCCAGTACTTC	CASSQGLAGGPGQETQYF
-	TRBD2	TRBJ2-5	TRBV11-2	TGTGCCAGCAGCTTAGATTTGGCGGGGGTTGGAGAGACCCAGTACTTC	CASSLDLAGVGETQYF
-	-	TRBJ1-2	TRBV7-2	TGTGCCAGCAGCTTAGAGGGGATCTATGGCTACACCTTC	CASSLEGIYGYTF
-	TRBD1	TRBJ1-2	TRBV15	TGTGCCACCAGCAGAGATGGACAGGGGGCGAGATCAGGTGGCTACACCTTC	CATSRDGQGARSGGYTF
-	-	TRBJ1-2	TRBV15	TGTGCCACCAGCAGAGATCTTATGGGAGGTCGGTATGGCTACACCTTC	CATSRDLMGGRYGYTF
once	TRBD1	TRBJ1-4	TRBV9	TGTGCCAGCAGCGTTCATCCCGGGACAGGCAATGAAAAACTGTTTTTT	CASSVHPGTGNEKLFF
-	TRBD1	TRBJ1-2	TRBV18	TGTGCCAGCTCACTCCCGGGCAGGGGGATTTATGGCTACACCTTC	CASSLPGRGIYGYTF
-	-	TRBJ2-5	TRBV18	TGTGCCAGCTCGGACGGGATCCAAGAGACCCAGTACTTC	CASSDGIQETQYF
-	TRBD1	TRBJ1-2	TRBV5-1	TGCGCCAGCAGCTTACAGGGGGCGAACGTCGGCTACACCTTC	CASSLQGANVGYTF
-	TRBD2	TRBJ2-1	TRBV6-1	TGTGCCAGCAGTGAACATAGCGGGGGGGCTGTCAATGAGCAGTTCTTC	CASSEHSGGAVNEQFF
-	-	TRBJ1-5	TRBV19	TGTGCCAGTAGTATCGTCGAATATCAGCCCCAGCATTTT	CASSIVEYQPQHF
few	-	TRBJ2-2	TRBV30	TGTGCCTGGAGCAACCCCCAGGGAAGGGAGCTGTTTTTT	CAWSNPQGRELFF
-	TRBD2	TRBJ2-3	TRBV6-4	TGTGCCAGCAGTGAGGGACTAGCCACAGATACGCAGTATTTT	CASSEGLATDTQYF
-	-	TRBJ2-2	TRBV10-3	TGTGCCATCAGAGACAGCACCGGGGAGCTGTTTTTT	CAIRDSTGELFF
-	-	TRBJ1-2	TRBV11-2	TGTGCCAGCAGCTTAACGGGATCGGGGGTAGTTGGCTACACCTTC	CASSLTGSGVVGYTF
-	TRBD1	TRBJ2-5	TRBV18	TGTGCCAGCTCACCCCTGGGCAGGGGGCCTCAAGAGACCCAGTACTTC	CASSPLGRGPQETQYF
-	-	TRBJ1-2	TRBV7-7	TGTGCCAGCAGCTTAGCACAGGGATTCGACTATGGCTACACCTTC	CASSLAQGFDYGYTF
-	TRBD1	TRBJ1-1	TRBV2	TGTGCCAGCAGCCCACAGGGGTCAACTGAAGCTTTCTTT	CASSPQGSTEAFF
-	-	TRBJ1-4	TRBV4-1	TGCGCCAGCAGCCAAGATGGGTTCGGAAGGGCTAATGAAAAACTGTTTTTT	CASSQDGFGRANEKLFF
-	-	TRBJ1-6	TRBV30	TGTGCCTGGAGAGTTTTCTCCTATAATTCACCCCTCCACTTT	CAWRVFSYNSPLHF
-	TRBD2	TRBJ2-3	TRBV3-1/TRBV3-2	TGTGCCAGCAGCCATCGACTAGCGGGGAAAACAGATACGCAGTATTTT	CASSHRLAGKTDTQYF
-	-	TRBJ1-1	TRBV5-4	TGTGCCAGCAGCTATACATCGAACACTGAAGCTTTCTTT	CASSYTSNTEAFF
-	-	TRBJ2-1	TRBV7-2	TGTGCCAGCAGCTTAGCGGCCGGGACCCTCCTTGGATACAATGAGCAGTTCTTC	CASSLAAGTLLGYNEQFF
-	TRBD2	TRBJ2-1	TRBV19	TGTGCCAGTAGAAAACCGGGACTATACTACAATGAGCAGTTCTTC	CASRKPGLYYNEQFF
-	-	TRBJ1-3	TRBV30	TGTGCCTGGAGTGTATGGGGGGGAGCTTCGAACACCATATATTTT	CAWSVWGGASNTIYF
-	-	TRBJ1-2	TRBV2	TGTGCCAGCAGTGTAAAGGCCTCGGCTAACTATGGCTACACCTTC	CASSVKASANYGYTF
-	-	TRBJ2-3	TRBV11-2	TGTGCCAGCTCGAGGGGGGCTAGCACAGATACGCAGTATTTT	CASSRGASTDTQYF
-	TRBD1	TRBJ2-1	TRBV24-1	TGTGCCACCAGTGGGACAGGGGATCGCGGTGAGCAGTTCTTC	CATSGTGDRGEQFF
-	-	TRBJ1-1	TRBV10-1	TGCGCCAGCAGTGCACAGATGAACACTGAAGCTTTCTTT	CASSAQMNTEAFF
-	-	TRBJ1-1	TRBV6-5	TGTGCCAGCAGTTACTCGTCGGAGGCGGGGCGGGCTTTCTTT	CASSYSSEAGRAFF
-	TRBD2	TRBJ2-2	TRBV27	TGTGCCAGTTTGGGCGCCGGGAGGACCGGGGAGCTGTTTTTT	CASLGAGRTGELFF
-	-	TRBJ2-7	TRBV6-5	TGTGCCAGCAGTTCCGCCCGGGCCGGGCCCTCCGAGCAGTACTTC	CASSSARAGPSEQYF
-	-	TRBJ1-2	TRBV30	TGTGCCTGGAGTGTAGGGGGTGGCTACACCTTC	CAWSVGGGYTF
once	-	TRBJ1-1	TRBV7-9	TGTGCCAGCAGCTTAGATAGAGACACTGAAGCTTTCTTT	CASSLDRDTEAFF
-	-	TRBJ2-3	TRBV15	TGTGCCACCAGCAGAGGCCCGCTAGGGGGCACAGATACGCAGTATTTT	CATSRGPLGGTDTQYF
-	-	TRBJ2-4	TRBV4-3	TGCGCCAGCAGCCCGGGTCTTCAGGGTGAGAGCAAAAACATTCAGTACTTC	CASSPGLQGESKNIQYF
-	TRBD1	TRBJ1-5	TRBV15	TGTGCCACCAGCAGAACCCACAGGGGTAGCAATCAGCCCCAGCATTTT	CATSRTHRGSNQPQHF
-	TRBD1	TRBJ1-6	TRBV9	TGTGCCAGCAGCACCCTGGGACAGGGAGACTCACCCCTCCACTTT	CASSTLGQGDSPLHF
-	-	TRBJ2-2	TRBV7-2	TGTGCCAGCAGCTTAGCCTATTATAACACCGGGGAGCTGTTTTTT	CASSLAYYNTGELFF
once	TRBD1	TRBJ1-5	TRBV3-1/TRBV3-2	TGTGCCAGCAGCCAAGGACAGGGGGATCAGCCCCAGCATTTT	CASSQGQGDQPQHF
once	-	TRBJ1-4	TRBV6-2/TRBV6-3	TGTGCCAGCAGCTTAACAGGGAGGGGATACGAAAAACTGTTTTTT	CASSLTGRGYEKLFF
once	-	TRBJ2-7	TRBV28	TGTGCCAGCAGTAAAAAATTCACCTACGAGCAGTACTTC	CASSKKFTYEQYF
-	-	TRBJ2-3	TRBV3-1/TRBV3-2	TGTGCCAGCAGCCTTATCCCCCTTGGGCAGGGCGCAGATACGCAGTATTTT	CASSLIPLGQGADTQYF
-	TRBD1	TRBJ2-6	TRBV30	TGTGCCTGGAGCGAACAGGGGTTCTCTGGGGCCAACGTCCTGACTTTC	CAWSEQGFSGANVLTF